This T cell receptor beta chain is drawn from a study of T cell repertoires in cytomegalovirus infection. From the reads, TCRdb called clonotypes with MiXCR, one entry per CDR3 protein. This sample has more than 350,000 distinct CDR3 sequences, with around 32% found just once. Points from the study as a whole: HLA-C-restricted, CMV-specific TCR beta clonotypes were dominant ex vivo. Adding up the frequency of public TCR beta families identified people who carried CMV plus the relevant HLA.

Only a few counts were recorded for this clonotype. As yet, its antigen is unknown. CDR3 size: 17 residues. Germline V gives CDR1 MDHEN, CDR2 SYDVKM. V was cut by 5 bases and J by 1 base, with 19 bases left in between. The chain joins TRBV28 to TRBJ2-3, with D maybe TRBD2 (5 bases). The material sequenced was PBMCs. This sequence originates from a human donor in good health (CMV status not recorded). Some clones in this sample may be carry-over from other donors' samples. CDR3 nucleotides: TGTGCCAGCAGTCCCCGGACCAGAATGAGGGGCACAGATACGCAGTATTTT. Translated, it gives CASSPRTRMRGTDTQYF.